This is a list of T cell receptor beta chains from one sample in a study of blood T cell repertoires in COVID-19. TCRdb's table, derived via immunoSEQ multiplex PCR, lists solely in-frame clones and lacks some. This table holds about 120,000 clones, 85% to 90% found once. Specimen: peripheral blood. The receptors come from a man aged 60 to 75 with acute or convalescent COVID-19. The conserved cysteine and the conserved F or W are not part of the CDR3 here.

TRBJ1-1,15,TRBV27,ASSPNRQGRRNTEAF
TRBJ2-5,11,TRBV6-5,ASTPGGQETQY
TRBJ2-2,14,TRBV5-1,ASSLGTGWATGELF
TRBJ2-7,9,TRBV2,ASIGQGQQY
TRBJ1-2,10,TRBV29-1,SVEVSTDGYT
TRBJ2-2,12,TRBV6-5,ASTPTGNTGELF
TRBJ2-1,13,TRBV10-2,ASRSSGGRDNEQF
TRBJ1-6,13,TRBV2,ASSEGGIRSSPLH
TRBJ2-1,13,TRBV7-9,ASSLLAGAYNEQF
TRBJ2-1,12,TRBV24-1,ATSDRPGQGARF
TRBJ2-5,12,TRBV19,ASSPGAGGRTQY
TRBJ2-1,15,TRBV5-6,ASRPTNRGTSEDEQF
TRBJ1-1,14,TRBV2,ASSEVNSYLNTEAF
TRBJ2-3,14,TRBV11-1,ASSLSVSEGADTQY
TRBJ1-6,13,TRBV18,ASSLDRENNSPLH
TRBJ1-5,13,TRBV4-1,ASSLGRGYRQPQH
TRBJ2-1,10,TRBV11-3,ASSLVGGQQF
TRBJ1-3,11,TRBV9,ASSVGGINTIY
TRBJ1-5,13,TRBV28,ASSLSQGWDQPQH
TRBJ1-1,16,TRBV4-2,ASSRPGQGGAGATEAF
TRBJ2-3,12,TRBV5-1,ASSLASGKDTQY
TRBJ1-6,11,TRBV11-2,ASSLRDNSPLH
TRBJ1-2,13,TRBV28,ASSSRGGTPYGYT
TRBJ1-3,13,TRBV5-6,ASSITGSPGNTIY
TRBJ2-3,14,TRBV7-2,ASSLAGTAATDTQY
TRBJ2-1,13,TRBV7-2,ASSAEGLIYNEQF
TRBJ1-2,10,TRBV29-1,SVGLENYGYT
TRBJ1-2,16,TRBV5-6,ASSLWGSGDRGEYGYT
TRBJ1-5,14,TRBV6-2/TRBV6-3,ASSQQTGGGNQPQH
TRBJ1-1,13,TRBV7-3,ASSRTGTGHTEAF
TRBJ2-7,13,TRBV30,AWSGVSGSPYEQY
TRBJ2-5,12,TRBV27,ASSLIAGQETQY
TRBJ1-6,14,TRBV5-1,ASSPSGQGGNSPLH
TRBJ2-1,15,TRBV7-2,ASSLVPRAISYNEQF
TRBJ1-2,11,TRBV24-1,ATSGQGAYGYT
TRBJ2-2,11,TRBV11-2,ASSLQYTGELF
TRBJ1-2,11,TRBV6-5,ASTPDRNYGYT
TRBJ1-5,11,TRBV6-5,ASSTGGNQPQH
TRBJ2-1,14,TRBV4-3,ASSQHSGSSYNEQF
TRBJ2-3,11,TRBV19,ASSYSPWDTQY
TRBJ2-5,9,TRBV7-7,ASSLQETQY
TRBJ2-6,12,TRBV7-2,ASSLPGGANVLT
TRBJ2-1,11,TRBV29-1,SGTASSYNEQF
TRBJ1-1,11,TRBV29-1,SVGGQGASEAF
TRBJ1-2,11,TRBV2,ASSPVRDYGYT
TRBJ2-1,15,TRBV2,ASRPGLAGFSYNEQF
TRBJ2-1,13,TRBV28,ASSLMLAGDNEQF
TRBJ1-3,9,TRBV19,ASRTRGTIY
TRBJ2-1,13,TRBV7-3,ASSLGLAGSNEQF
TRBJ1-1,11,TRBV6-4,ASSERESTEAF
TRBJ1-1,13,TRBV6-5,ASTLQTGFNTEAF
TRBJ2-5,12,TRBV7-9,ASSSEGERETQY
TRBJ2-1,12,TRBV11-1,ASSLGTLYNEQF
TRBJ2-5,13,TRBV28,ASSLGQGPEETQY
TRBJ1-5,12,TRBV6-5,ASSRQGSNQPQH
TRBJ2-7,16,TRBV4-1,ASSQDGTGTLRAYEQY
TRBJ2-5,13,TRBV24-1,ATSDWGGGTETQY
TRBJ1-5,12,TRBV2,ASSEGTGGQPQH
TRBJ1-2,9,TRBV6-2/TRBV6-3,ASSYPTGYT